The 22 T cell receptor beta chains in this list originate from one sample, sequenced in a study of T-cell reconstitution after alpha-beta-depleted transplantation in children (dated by TCRdb to 2016 to 2018). Receptors were amplified or captured by PCR. The listed sequencing device is Illumina HiSeq 2500. To normalize quantification of the TCRbeta repertoire, the TCR libraries were built with molecular barcoding that relied on unique molecular identifiers. Using fastp at Q25 and MiXCR, TCRdb reprocessed the public reads and kept productive beta chains. Each CDR3 protein gets just one entry, which takes the most common genes and DNA from the rows behind it. In all, the sample holds roughly 500,000 distinct CDR3 sequences, and 32% of those were seen once. The top ten clonotypes cover approximately 2.3% of the sample. The source material was PBMCs from the stem cell graft donor, sampled from the stem cell graft. All receptors come from a human donor who donated a stem cell graft to a child with aplastic anemia.

The J gene is TRBJ2-2, the V gene TRBV7-2; 10 positions agree with TRBD2. The CDR3 runs 17 residues. The J segment lost 3 bases and the V segment lost 3 bases, leaving 7 bases of the junction unmatched. CDR1 is SGHTA, CDR2 FQGNSA, per germline. CDR3 nucleotide sequence: TGTGCCAGCAGCTTCGCCCAACTAGCGGGGTACACCGGGGAGCTGTTTTTT. Encoded protein: CASSFAQLAGYTGELFF.

This clonotype was detected only a few times. The chain recombines TRBV4-3 with TRBJ2-2; D possibly corresponds to TRBD1 (5 bases). The CDR3 is made up of 16 amino acids. Deletions cut 0 bases from V and 0 bases from J, with 8 bases between. The V gene's germline CDR1 is LGHNA and CDR2 YSLEER. CDR3 region: CASSQDPGSNTGELFF. The DNA for the CDR3 is TGCGCCAGCAGCCAAGACCCAGGGTCGAACACCGGGGAGCTGTTTTTT.

The V and J genes are TRBV7-9 and TRBJ1-1; D gene ambiguous. Germline V gene data show CDR1 as SEHNR and CDR2 as FQNEAQ (reference sequence). V was shortened by 1 base and J by 1 base, with 10 bases between the two germline ends. This CDR3 is 15 amino acids long. The CDR3 DNA sequence: TGTGCCAGCAGCTTAGTTTGGGAAAAGAACACTGAAGCTTTCTTT. The encoded protein is CASSLVWEKNTEAFF.

The rearrangement joins TRBV12-3 or TRBV12-4 to TRBJ2-1; TRBD1 might be the D (6 bases). The CDR3 covers 13 residues. Trimming cost V 4 bases and J 8 bases, with 12 bases left between them. The CDR3 DNA reads TGTGCCAGCAGTTCTCTACAGGGCCATGAGCAGTTCTTC. The encoded protein is CASSSLQGHEQFF.

The chain couples TRBV5-1 to TRBJ2-5; the match to TRBD2 covers 13 bases. V lost 1 base and J lost 4; bases outside the gene matches: 4. This CDR3 spans 16 amino acids. Germline CDR1 is SGHRS and CDR2 is YFSETQ. CDR3 nucleotide sequence: TGCGCCAGCAGCTTGCCTCGGACTAGCGGGAGAGAGACCCAGTACTTC. Its protein product is CASSLPRTSGRETQYF.

V and J are TRBV10-2 and TRBJ2-5; TRBD2 aligns across 9 bases. Germline-derived CDR1 and CDR2 are WSHSY and SAAADI. The ends lost 6 bases at V and 5 bases at J; junction bases unmatched: 7. CDR3 length: 14 residues. The CDR3: CASSPRGRVETQYF. The DNA for the CDR3 is TGCGCCAGCAGCCCCCGCGGGAGGGTGGAGACCCAGTACTTC.

In its sample, this clonotype was seen a few times. The J gene is TRBJ2-5, the V gene TRBV12-3 or TRBV12-4, with D possibly called TRBD1 or TRBD2 (6 bases each). V was shortened by 5 bases and J by 2 bases, with 27 bases between the two germline ends. The CDR3 is made up of 19 amino acids. Here the CDR3 reads CASSQTGLRVRGGQETQYF. The DNA for the CDR3 is TGTGCCAGCAGTCAGACGGGACTGAGGGTGAGAGGGGGTCAAGAGACCCAGTACTTC.

This clonotype was observed a few times. The chain links TRBV7-2 to TRBJ2-2; 8 positions match TRBD1. The germline gives CDR1 SGHTA, CDR2 FQGNSA. With V trimmed by 5 bases and J by 8 bases, 1 base remained unmatched. This CDR3 region has 12 residues. The CDR3 region is CASSQGAGELFF. The CDR3 coding sequence is TGTGCCAGCAGCCAGGGGGCGGGGGAGCTGTTTTTT. Full variable domain (outside the CDR3, taken from reference TRBV7-2 and TRBJ2-2): GAGVSQSPSNKVTEKGKDVELRCDPISGHTALYWYRQSLGQGLEFLIYFQGNSAPDKSGLPSDRFSAERTGGSVSTLTIQRTQQEDSAVYLCASSQGAGELFFGEGSRLTVL.

This chain uses TRBV5-1 with TRBJ1-2; D perhaps matches TRBD1 (5 bases). V shed 4 bases and J shed 3 bases, with 13 bases lying between them. CDR1 and CDR2 from the germline V gene are SGHRS and YFSETQ. The CDR3 runs 14 residues. CDR3 nucleotide sequence: TGCGCCAGCAGCATCGGGCCAGGGCACTATGGCTACACCTTC. Protein sequence: CASSIGPGHYGYTF.

This clonotype was seen a few times. The V call is TRBV24-1, the J call TRBJ1-2; the match to TRBD1 covers 9 bases. The CDR3 totals 17 residues. The V segment lost 3 bases and the J segment 7 bases; nucleotides outside the gene matches: 14. Germline V lookup: CDR1 KGHDR, CDR2 SFDVKD. In DNA, the CDR3 is TGTGCCACCAGTGATAAATGGGGGGGGACAGGGAAGAGTGGCTACACCTTC. Translated, it gives CATSDKWGGTGKSGYTF.

This clonotype appeared a few times. The chain's CDR3 is CASSRGTPNSPLHF. The CDR3 DNA follows: TGTGCCAGCAGCCGCGGCACGCCGAACTCACCCCTCCACTTT. The J gene is TRBJ1-6, the V gene TRBV7-2; D call uncertain. V was trimmed by 5 bases and J by 10 bases, leaving 15 bases between them. Looked up from germline, CDR1 is SGHTA and CDR2 is FQGNSA. CDR3 size: 14 residues.

This clonotype was counted between two and nine times. The V and J genes are TRBV19 and TRBJ1-1, with 9 bases identical to TRBD1. The trim removed 7 bases at V and 8 bases at J, leaving 11 bases unmatched. CDR1 is LNHDA and CDR2 is SQIVND in the germline V gene (reference sequence). The CDR3 runs to 14 residues. CDR3 region: CASTDRGVLPEAFF. The CDR3 DNA reads as TGTGCCAGTACGGACAGGGGAGTATTACCCGAAGCTTTCTTT.

This clonotype was detected only once. This chain connects TRBV5-1 to TRBJ2-3; D is undetermined. The CDR3 totals 13 residues. V was trimmed by 0 bases and J by 5 bases, leaving 7 bases between them. Germline CDR1 SGHRS, CDR2 YFSETQ. The CDR3 region is CASSLDGQDTQYF. The CDR3 DNA reads TGCGCCAGCAGCTTGGATGGGCAAGATACGCAGTATTTT.

The genes are TRBV12-3 or TRBV12-4 and TRBJ2-7; weak D call: TRBD2 (6 bases). This CDR3 is built from 15 residues. Trimming took 3 bases from V and 5 from J, leaving 17 bases between them. The CDR3 DNA sequence: TGTGCCAGCAGTTTCGGGGATGCAACTAGCAACGAGCAGTACGTC. Its translation: CASSFGDATSNEQYV.

The chain carries TRBV5-1 and TRBJ2-5; unclear D gene. V shed 5 bases and J shed 0 bases, with 8 bases lying between them. Per the germline V gene, CDR1 is SGHRS and CDR2 is YFSETQ. The CDR3 spans 13 residues. CDR3 sequence (DNA): TGCGCCAGCAGTCAAAATCACCAAGAGACCCAGTACTTC. It is translated as CASSQNHQETQYF.

The J gene is TRBJ2-1, the V gene TRBV15, with unresolved D. Germline CDR1 LNHNV, CDR2 YYDKDF (reference sequence). This CDR3 comprises 11 residues. Trimming removed 0 bases at V and 10 bases at J, with 4 bases between. The CDR3 nucleotides read TGTGCCACCAGCAGAGATCCGGAGCAGTTCTTC. Its translation: CATSRDPEQFF.

The table lists this clonotype with a few counts. The DNA for the CDR3 is TGTGCCAGCGGCCCGGCGGACAGGTCCTACGAGCAGTACTTC. Its translation is CASGPADRSYEQYF. The chain recombines TRBV27 with TRBJ2-7; 7 nucleotides align to TRBD1. Germline values: CDR1 MNHEY, CDR2 SMNVEV (reference sequence). With 8 bases clipped from V and 1 base from J, the junction kept 8 bases outside the gene matches. This CDR3 has 14 residues.

This clonotype was observed a handful of times. V usage is TRBV7-2 and J usage is TRBJ1-1; D remains unclear. This CDR3 comprises 14 residues. CDR1 and CDR2 (germline): SGHTA, FQGNSA. The V gene lost 5 bases and the J gene lost 4 bases, with 14 bases spanning the gap. CDR3 in amino acids: CASSILRGITEAFF. The CDR3 DNA sequence: TGTGCCAGCAGCATCCTTAGAGGAATCACTGAAGCTTTCTTT.

The gene calls are TRBV27 and TRBJ2-3; 10 bases fit TRBD2. Germline V gives CDR1 MNHEY, CDR2 SMNVEV (reference sequence). The CDR3 runs to 17 residues. V gave up 5 bases and J gave up 0 bases; unmatched junction bases: 8. CDR3 coding DNA: TGTGCCAGCAGTCCACTCTCGACTAGCGGGAGCACAGATACGCAGTATTTT. Its protein is CASSPLSTSGSTDTQYF.

The rearrangement uses TRBV29-1 and TRBJ2-1; tentatively, D is TRBD1 (5 bases). Looked up from germline, CDR1 is SQVTM and CDR2 is ANQGSEA. V shed 3 bases and J shed 6 bases, with 18 bases lying between them. The CDR3 extends over 15 amino acids. In nucleotides, the CDR3 is TGCAGCGTTGATTCGGTTGTAGGGGCCAGCAATGAGCAGTTCTTC. Protein: CSVDSVVGASNEQFF.

This chain uses TRBV29-1 with TRBJ1-1; D gene ambiguous. Deletions cut 7 bases from V and 1 base from J, with 10 bases between. This CDR3 has 12 residues. Germline V gene lookup returns CDR1 SQVTM and CDR2 ANQGSEA. CDR3 sequence reads: CSAWTANTEAFF. The CDR3 nucleotides are TGCAGCGCCTGGACCGCGAACACTGAAGCTTTCTTT.

J is TRBJ2-5 and V is TRBV7-2; 11 bases line up with TRBD2. The length of the CDR3 is 19 residues. Germline values: CDR1 SGHTA, CDR2 FQGNSA. V shed 0 bases and J 4 bases; nucleotides not matched to a gene: 13. The CDR3 coding sequence is TGTGCCAGCAGCTTAGCGCGTTTCGCTAGCGGGAGGAGAGGAGAGACCCAGTACTTC. The encoded protein is CASSLARFASGRRGETQYF.